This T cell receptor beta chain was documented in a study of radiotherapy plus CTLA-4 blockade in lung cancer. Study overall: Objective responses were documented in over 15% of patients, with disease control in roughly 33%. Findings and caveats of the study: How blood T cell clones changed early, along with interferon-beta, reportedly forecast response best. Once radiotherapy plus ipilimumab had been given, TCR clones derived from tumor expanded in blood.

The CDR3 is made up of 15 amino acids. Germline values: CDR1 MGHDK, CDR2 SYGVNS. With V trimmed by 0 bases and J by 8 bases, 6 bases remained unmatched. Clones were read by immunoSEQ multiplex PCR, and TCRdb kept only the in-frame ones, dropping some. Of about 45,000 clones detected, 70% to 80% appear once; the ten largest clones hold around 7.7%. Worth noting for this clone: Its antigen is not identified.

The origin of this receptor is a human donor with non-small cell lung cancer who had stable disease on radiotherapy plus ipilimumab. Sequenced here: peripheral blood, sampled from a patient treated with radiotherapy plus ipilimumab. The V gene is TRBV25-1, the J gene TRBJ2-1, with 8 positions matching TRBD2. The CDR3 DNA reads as TGTGCCAGCAGTGAATATTCCGGGGGGGCGGATGAGCAGTTCTTC. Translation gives CASSEYSGGADEQFF.